The 31 T cell receptor beta chains below were found in one sample sequenced in a study of Ad26.COV2.S vaccination and SARS-CoV-2 variants. Assay: immunoSEQ multiplex PCR; the TCRdb copy retains only in-frame clones and omits some. The top ten clones hold just over 2.5% of a sample with about 450,000 clones, 89% of them seen once. Noted treatment: 15 to 20 received Ad26.COV2.S at low or high dose, single or two shots; several received placebo; per-sample allocation not given. The samples were gathered on day 63 after the first injection of vaccine or placebo. The material was peripheral blood, obtained in a trial of Ad26.COV2.S vaccine versus placebo. These receptors all stem from a person between 18 and 60 years old who received the Ad26.COV2.S COVID-19 vaccine or a placebo.

This clone was found a few times. The V and J genes are TRBV11-2 and TRBJ2-1; the D is unclear. The CDR3 sequence is 12 residues long. Trimming removed 1 base from V and 8 bases from J, with 6 bases in between. The V gene's germline CDR1 is SGHAT and CDR2 FQNNGV. DNA for the CDR3: TGTGCCAGCAGCTTAGTCGCGGATGAGCAGTTCTTC. It encodes CASSLVADEQFF.

The chain uses TRBV6-2 or TRBV6-3 and TRBJ1-6, with D perhaps matching TRBD1 (5 bases). The CDR3 sequence is 14 residues long. Trimming removed 4 bases from V and 8 bases from J, with 12 bases in between. CDR1 MNHEY and CDR2 SVGEGT come from the germline V gene. The CDR3 region has the DNA TGTGCCAGCAGTTCGGGACGGGGGTATTCACCCCTCCACTTT. As protein: CASSSGRGYSPLHF.

The chain employs TRBV5-8 and TRBJ1-5; D remains unclear. Between the trimmed V and J ends, which lost 3 bases and 0 bases, there was a span of 4 bases. CDR1 is SGHTS, CDR2 YDEGEE, per germline. The CDR3 is 13 amino acids. CDR3 bases: TGTGCCAGCAGCTATAATAGCAATCAGCCCCAGCATTTT. This translates into CASSYNSNQPQHF.

V gene TRBV6-5 combines with J gene TRBJ2-5; 14 nucleotides align to TRBD2. With V trimmed by 4 bases and J by 5 bases, 3 bases remained unmatched. Looked up from germline, CDR1 is MNHEY and CDR2 is SVGAGI. The CDR3 has 15 residues. CDR3 DNA: TGTGCCAGCAGTTCTCGACTAGCGGGAGGGGAGACCCAGTACTTC. Translation: CASSSRLAGGETQYF.

This clone appeared a single time. In DNA, the CDR3 is TGCGCCAGCAGCCAAGGCCGGGCAGGGGGCGGGGAGACCCAGTACTTC. Amino acid sequence: CASSQGRAGGGETQYF. The chain employs TRBV4-1 and TRBJ2-5; the match to TRBD1 covers 8 bases. The V gene end was trimmed by 1 base and the J gene end by 5 bases; junction bases not matched to a gene: 9. The CDR3 runs 16 residues. Per the germline V gene, CDR1 is MGHRA and CDR2 is YSYEKL.

The rearrangement uses TRBV10-1 and TRBJ2-7; TRBD2 agrees at 8 bases. CDR3 length: 20 residues. The V segment lost 5 bases and the J segment 0 bases; nucleotides outside the gene matches: 21. Per the germline V gene, CDR1 is WNHNN and CDR2 is SYGVQD (reference sequence). The CDR3 protein is CASSHLQAGVYRVGSYEQYV. Here the CDR3 DNA reads TGCGCCAGCAGTCACCTTCAAGCGGGAGTTTATAGGGTAGGCTCCTACGAGCAGTACGTC.

The chain is built from TRBV7-2 and TRBJ1-1; TRBD1 matches at 7 bases. The CDR3 loop spans 14 amino acids. Trimming took 1 base from V and 5 from J; bases not matched to a gene: 4. Per germline, CDR1 SGHTA and CDR2 FQGNSA. The CDR3 reads CASSLGHRGTEAFF. The CDR3 DNA is TGTGCCAGCAGCTTAGGGCACAGGGGTACTGAAGCTTTCTTT.

The chain employs TRBV18 and TRBJ1-6, with TRBD1 matching 7 bases. J gave up 7 bases and V 3 bases, and 6 bases lay outside the gene matches. The CDR3 has 15 amino acids. Germline CDR1 is KGHSH and CDR2 is LQKENI. The CDR3 DNA reads TGTGCCAGCTCACCCATCACAGGGGAGAATTCACCCCTCCACTTT. Amino acid sequence: CASSPITGENSPLHF.

The rearrangement links TRBV7-6 to TRBJ1-5; a weak D match, TRBD1 (6 bases). The CDR3 is 16 amino acids. The germline CDR1 and CDR2 sequences are SGHVS and FNYEAQ. Deletions cut 2 bases from V and 3 bases from J, with 14 bases between. The CDR3, as DNA: TGTGCCAGCAGCTTACTAGAGGACAGAGACAATCAGCCCCAGCATTTT. It translates to CASSLLEDRDNQPQHF.

CDR3 sequence (DNA): TGTGCCAGCAGTTTGTCAGGGACCTCTAACTATGGCTACACCTTC. Translating it yields CASSLSGTSNYGYTF. The J gene is TRBJ1-2, the V gene TRBV28, with a weak D call TRBD1 (5 bases). Germline V gene sequence: CDR1 MDHEN, CDR2 SYDVKM. CDR3 length equals 15 residues. Trimming left V 3 bases short and J 0 bases short, with 11 bases between.

V usage is TRBV6-1 and J usage is TRBJ2-7; D may be TRBD1 (6 bases). CDR3 size: 15 residues. Per germline, CDR1 MNHNS and CDR2 SASEGT. V was shortened by 3 bases and J by 0 bases, with 12 bases between the two germline ends. For the CDR3, the DNA is TGTGCCAGCAGTGACCTTGGACAGATCTCCTACGAGCAGTACTTC. Protein: CASSDLGQISYEQYF.

The chain carries TRBV11-3 and TRBJ2-2, with a weak D call TRBD1 (6 bases). Germline V gene sequence: CDR1 SGHNT, CDR2 YENEEA. This CDR3 region has 17 residues. Trimming removed 5 bases at V and 1 base at J, with 17 bases between. DNA of the CDR3: TGTGCCAGCAGCCCCCGGATGGACAGCCGGAACACCGGGGAGCTGTTTTTT. This sequence encodes CASSPRMDSRNTGELFF.

J is TRBJ1-3 and V is TRBV6-4, with D uncertain. Germline V gene data show CDR1 as MRHNA and CDR2 as SNTAGT. The CDR3 totals 13 residues. V gave up 3 bases and J gave up 8 bases, with 11 bases separating them. The CDR3 sequence: CASSEQVRDTIYF. The CDR3 DNA reads TGTGCCAGCAGTGAACAAGTAAGGGACACCATATATTTT.

V is TRBV5-1 and J is TRBJ2-5, with 9 bases matching TRBD1. CDR1 and CDR2 from the germline V gene are SGHRS and YFSETQ. The length of the CDR3 is 14 residues. J gave up 2 bases and V 7 bases, and 6 bases lay outside the gene matches. CDR3 residues: CASYRGRGQETQYF. The CDR3 DNA is TGCGCCAGCTACAGGGGGCGAGGTCAAGAGACCCAGTACTTC.

The chain joins TRBV5-6 to TRBJ2-2, with TRBD2 matching 13 bases. CDR3 size: 17 residues. Germline trimming cut 2 bases from V and 6 bases from J; bases unmatched to any gene: 7. Germline CDR1 is SGHDT and CDR2 is YYEEEE. The CDR3 here is CASSFRLAGGWAGELFF. CDR3 bases: TGTGCCAGCAGCTTCCGACTAGCGGGGGGCTGGGCCGGGGAGCTGTTTTTT.

The V and J genes are TRBV5-1 and TRBJ2-5; D might be TRBD2 (5 bases). Deletions cut 2 bases from V and 5 bases from J, with 10 bases between. Germline lookup yields CDR1 SGHRS and CDR2 YFSETQ. This CDR3 has 13 residues. The CDR3 nucleotides read TGCGCCAGCAGCTTACTAGGTCGGGAGACCCAGTACTTC. Translating gives CASSLLGRETQYF.

The gene calls are TRBV30 and TRBJ1-5; 7 bases line up with TRBD1. V lost 4 bases, J lost 0 bases, and 9 bases stayed unmatched. Germline assignment: CDR1 GTSNPN and CDR2 SVGIG (reference sequence). This CDR3 is built from 16 residues. The CDR3 spells CAWTSTYRGSNQPQHF. CDR3 in DNA: TGTGCCTGGACGTCCACCTACAGGGGTAGCAATCAGCCCCAGCATTTT.

This chain uses TRBV5-1 with TRBJ1-1, with D possibly being TRBD1 (5 bases). Per germline, CDR1 SGHRS and CDR2 YFSETQ. Trimming took off 2 bases at V and 1 base at J, with 9 bases between the two ends. The CDR3 has 14 residues. CDR3 region: CASSLLGQNTEAFF. The DNA of the CDR3 is TGCGCCAGCAGCTTACTAGGACAGAACACTGAAGCTTTCTTT.

The V gene is TRBV7-2, the J gene TRBJ2-7, with no clear D. CDR1 and CDR2 (germline): SGHTA, FQGNSA. Trimming left V 5 bases short and J 9 bases short, with 23 bases between. CDR3 length: 15 residues. CDR3 DNA: TGTGCCAGCAGCCCGGATATATCCACTCCTGGTCTGCAGTACGTC. Translated, it gives CASSPDISTPGLQYV.

V gene TRBV19 combines with J gene TRBJ1-2; possible D gene TRBD1, 6 bases. The CDR3 length is 16 residues. V lost 6 bases and J 1 base, leaving 18 bases between the germline ends. Germline loops: CDR1 LNHDA, CDR2 SQIVND (reference sequence). The DNA of the CDR3 is TGTGCCAGTAGCGCGCGGGGGCGGGGACTTAACTATGGCTACACCTTC. Its protein product is CASSARGRGLNYGYTF.

CDR3 coding DNA: TGTGCCAGCAGCTTCAGACAGACGAACACCGGGGAGCTGTTTTTT. Translating it yields CASSFRQTNTGELFF. This chain connects TRBV7-2 to TRBJ2-2; a weak D match, TRBD1 (5 bases). This CDR3 has 15 residues. V lost 3 bases, J lost 0 bases, and 8 bases lay in between. CDR1 SGHTA and CDR2 FQGNSA come from the germline V gene.

The chain combines TRBV27 with TRBJ1-2; D is undetermined. Germline lookup yields CDR1 MNHEY and CDR2 SMNVEV (reference sequence). The CDR3 runs 14 residues. V dropped 7 bases and J dropped 5 bases, with 17 bases sitting between them. The CDR3 region is CASTPMSGSYGYTF. The CDR3 nucleotides are TGTGCCAGCACCCCTATGTCGGGAAGTTATGGCTACACCTTC.

The chain has TRBV10-3 and TRBJ2-7; unclear D gene. V was cut by 5 bases and J by 1 base, with 9 bases left in between. CDR1 ENHRY and CDR2 SYGVKD come from the germline V gene. This CDR3 is built from 13 residues. DNA for the CDR3: TGTGCCATCAGTACCGCACTGTCCTACGAGCAGTACGTC. It is translated as CAISTALSYEQYV.

The genes are TRBV5-1 and TRBJ2-1; 10 bases map to TRBD2. CDR3 size: 16 residues. From germline, CDR1 is SGHRS and CDR2 YFSETQ. V trimming: 3 bases; J trimming: 8 bases; junction bases outside the gene matches: 11. In nucleotides, the CDR3 is TGCGCCAGCAGCTCGGGACTAGCGCGGGCCATGGATGAGCAGTTCTTC. Translating it yields CASSSGLARAMDEQFF. The whole variable domain, filled in from reference TRBV5-1 and TRBJ2-1, reads KAGVTQTPRYLIKTRGQQVTLSCSPISGHRSVSWYQQTPGQGLQFLFEYFSETQRNKGNFPGRFSGRQFSNSRSEMNVSTLELGDSALYLCASSSGLARAMDEQFFGPGTRLTVL.

This chain connects TRBV7-2 to TRBJ1-1; no reliable D call. In germline, CDR1 is SGHTA, CDR2 FQGNSA. This CDR3 has 15 amino acids. V dropped 1 base and J dropped 0 bases, with 9 bases sitting between them. The CDR3 bases are TGTGCCAGCAGCTTAGGGGCGCGTATGAACACTGAAGCTTTCTTT. Its protein product is CASSLGARMNTEAFF.

This chain links TRBV7-2 with TRBJ2-3; no reliable D call. The CDR3 is made up of 13 amino acids. Trimming took off 1 base at V and 3 bases at J, with 5 bases between the two ends. Germline V gene data show CDR1 as SGHTA and CDR2 as FQGNSA. CDR3 protein: CASSLVRTDTQYF. CDR3 DNA: TGTGCCAGCAGCTTAGTTCGAACAGATACGCAGTATTTT. Combining the CDR3 with reference TRBV7-2 and TRBJ2-3 gives the whole variable domain GAGVSQSPSNKVTEKGKDVELRCDPISGHTALYWYRQSLGQGLEFLIYFQGNSAPDKSGLPSDRFSAERTGGSVSTLTIQRTQQEDSAVYLCASSLVRTDTQYFGPGTRLTVL.

The chain uses TRBV20-1 and TRBJ1-2; no clear D gene. CDR1 and CDR2 (germline): DFQATT, SNEGSKA (reference sequence). The CDR3 spans 11 residues. V was clipped by 3 bases and J by 7 bases, with 9 bases between them. CDR3 nucleotide sequence: TGCAGTGCTAGCGTCGGGGTTGGCTACACCTTC. It encodes CSASVGVGYTF.

The genes are TRBV4-1 and TRBJ2-3; TRBD2 aligns across 12 bases. Per the germline V gene, CDR1 is MGHRA and CDR2 is YSYEKL. The V gene end was trimmed by 4 bases and the J gene end by 5 bases; junction bases not matched to a gene: 7. CDR3 length: 16 amino acids. The chain's CDR3 is CASSRLLAGGEDTQYF. In nucleotides, the CDR3 is TGCGCCAGCAGCCGACTTCTAGCGGGAGGGGAAGATACGCAGTATTTT.

V is TRBV5-5 and J is TRBJ1-1; D ambiguous. V shed 0 bases and J shed 1 base, with 7 bases lying between them. The CDR3 has 14 amino acids. CDR1 is SGHKS and CDR2 is YYEKEE in the germline V gene (reference sequence). The DNA for the CDR3 is TGTGCCAGCAGCTTGGCCGGCGGGAACACTGAAGCTTTCTTT. As protein: CASSLAGGNTEAFF.

The chain carries TRBV7-9 and TRBJ2-5; TRBD1 is a possible D gene (7 bases). V was shortened by 5 bases and J by 5 bases, with 15 bases between the two germline ends. CDR3 length equals 14 residues. Looked up from germline, CDR1 is SEHNR and CDR2 is FQNEAQ (reference sequence). The CDR3, as DNA: TGTGCCAGCAGCCCACGGGGGACAGCCGAGACCCAGTACTTC. It yields the protein CASSPRGTAETQYF.

The rearrangement joins TRBV7-9 to TRBJ2-2; the D gene is possibly TRBD1 (6 bases). The germline CDR1 and CDR2 sequences are SEHNR and FQNEAQ (reference sequence). The CDR3 totals 16 residues. Trimming removed 6 bases from V and 4 bases from J, with 18 bases in between. DNA of the CDR3: TGTGCCAGCAGAAAATCGAGGGGGTTATCCACCGGGGAGCTGTTTTTT. It yields the protein CASRKSRGLSTGELFF.